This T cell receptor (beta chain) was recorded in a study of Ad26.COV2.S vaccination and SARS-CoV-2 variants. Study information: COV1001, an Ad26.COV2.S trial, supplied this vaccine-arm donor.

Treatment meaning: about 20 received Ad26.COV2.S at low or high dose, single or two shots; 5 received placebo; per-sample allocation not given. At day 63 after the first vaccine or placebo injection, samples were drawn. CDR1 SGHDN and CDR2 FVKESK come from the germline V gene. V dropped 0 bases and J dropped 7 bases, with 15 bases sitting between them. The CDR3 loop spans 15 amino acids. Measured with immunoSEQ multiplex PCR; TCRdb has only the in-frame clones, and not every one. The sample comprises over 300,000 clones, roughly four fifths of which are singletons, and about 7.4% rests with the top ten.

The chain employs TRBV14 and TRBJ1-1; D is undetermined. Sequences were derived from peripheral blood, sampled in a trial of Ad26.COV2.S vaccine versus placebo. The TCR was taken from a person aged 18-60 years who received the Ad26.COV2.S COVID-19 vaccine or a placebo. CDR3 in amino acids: CASSQDGWGKGEAFF. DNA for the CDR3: TGTGCCAGCAGCCAAGATGGGTGGGGAAAGGGTGAAGCTTTCTTT.